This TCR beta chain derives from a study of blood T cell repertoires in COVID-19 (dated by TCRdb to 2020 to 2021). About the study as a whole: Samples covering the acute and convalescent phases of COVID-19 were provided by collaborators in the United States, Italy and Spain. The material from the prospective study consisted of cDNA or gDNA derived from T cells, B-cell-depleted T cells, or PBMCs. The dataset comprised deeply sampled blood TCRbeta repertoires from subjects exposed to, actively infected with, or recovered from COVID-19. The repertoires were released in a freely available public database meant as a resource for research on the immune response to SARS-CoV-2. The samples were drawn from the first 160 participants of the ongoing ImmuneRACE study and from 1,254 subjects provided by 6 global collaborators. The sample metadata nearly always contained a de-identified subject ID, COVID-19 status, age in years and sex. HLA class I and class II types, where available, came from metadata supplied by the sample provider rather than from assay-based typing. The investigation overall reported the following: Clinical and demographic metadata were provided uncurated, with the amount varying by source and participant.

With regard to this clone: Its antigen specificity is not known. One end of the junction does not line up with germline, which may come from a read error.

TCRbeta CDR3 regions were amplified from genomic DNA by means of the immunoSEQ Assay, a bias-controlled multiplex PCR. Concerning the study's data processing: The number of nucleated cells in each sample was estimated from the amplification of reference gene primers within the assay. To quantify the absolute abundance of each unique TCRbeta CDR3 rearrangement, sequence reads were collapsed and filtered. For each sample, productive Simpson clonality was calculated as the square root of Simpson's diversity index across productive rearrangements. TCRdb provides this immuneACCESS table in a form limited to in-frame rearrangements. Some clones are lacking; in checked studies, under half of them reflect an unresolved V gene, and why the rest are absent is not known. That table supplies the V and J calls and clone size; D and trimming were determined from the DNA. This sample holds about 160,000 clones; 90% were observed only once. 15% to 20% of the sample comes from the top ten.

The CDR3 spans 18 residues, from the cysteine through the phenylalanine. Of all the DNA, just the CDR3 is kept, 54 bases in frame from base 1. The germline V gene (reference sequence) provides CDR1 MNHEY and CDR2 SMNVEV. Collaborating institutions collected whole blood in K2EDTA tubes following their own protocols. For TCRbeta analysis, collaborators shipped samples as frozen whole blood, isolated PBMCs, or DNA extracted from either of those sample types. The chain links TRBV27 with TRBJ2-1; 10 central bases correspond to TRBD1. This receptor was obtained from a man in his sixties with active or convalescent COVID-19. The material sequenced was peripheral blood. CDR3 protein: CASSRGDGQGVSSNEQFF. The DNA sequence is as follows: TGTGCCAGCAGTCGTGGGGATGGACAGGGGGTTTCCTCCAATGAGCAGTTCTTC.